The clone carrying this T cell receptor (beta chain) was observed a handful of times. Its antigen is currently unknown. These data belong to a study of T cells in localized non-small cell lung cancer. Notes on the study in general: Appearances in adjacent lung were noted for a median approximately 58 of the top 100 tumor clones.

Data came from immunoSEQ multiplex PCR; TCRdb stores just in-frame clones and leaves some out. The sample yields tens of thousands of clones, 75% to 95% seen once. Germline CDR1 is ENHRY and CDR2 is SYGVKD. V was shortened by 3 bases and J by 3 bases, with 7 bases between the two germline ends. The length of the CDR3 is 13 residues. The chain uses TRBV10-3 and TRBJ2-3; D is uncertain. This TCR was recovered from a woman aged 35-75 years with stage I lung adenocarcinoma. The sample consisted of peripheral blood, taken before any cancer treatment. The CDR3 sequence is CAISDGPTDTQYF. The CDR3 DNA sequence: TGTGCCATCAGTGATGGACCAACAGATACGCAGTATTTT.